The present T cell receptor (beta chain) was sequenced within a study of T cells in Graves' hyperthyroidism and ophthalmopathy. This clonotype was counted at least ten times. Its antigen remains unidentified. Amplification of TCR beta CDR3 regions was performed using RNA transcripts as template. When the TCR CDR3 underwent first-round RT-PCR, the HTBI primer set was used. TCRdb re-called the multiplex PCR reads through MiXCR, storing one row per CDR3 protein. Of around 270,000 distinct CDR3 sequences listed, roughly a fifth are singletons. The V segment lost 2 bases and the J segment 6 bases; nucleotides outside the gene matches: 3. The CDR3 is made up of 14 amino acids. Germline assignment: CDR1 KGHDR and CDR2 SFDVKD. Study conclusions and caveats: Ophthalmopathy and stable hyperthyroidism were separated by a 13 V-J model. Expanded thyroid clonotypes (above 0.001) were mostly also found in blood.

The cohort's ophthalmopathy patients, a group with duration under 3 months, had a Clinical Activity Score of at least 3 and a NOSPECS grade of at least 4. Every diagnosis used clinical symptoms, serum thyroxine and TRAb, thyroid ultrasound and orbital computed tomography. This sequence was found in a man aged 50 to 60 with Graves' ophthalmopathy. The sequenced sample consisted of blood. This rearrangement joins TRBV24-1 to TRBJ1-5; TRBD1 aligns across 7 bases. The CDR3 bases are TGTGCCACCAGTGATTCCGACAGGGCTCAGCCCCAGCATTTT. Amino acid sequence: CATSDSDRAQPQHF.